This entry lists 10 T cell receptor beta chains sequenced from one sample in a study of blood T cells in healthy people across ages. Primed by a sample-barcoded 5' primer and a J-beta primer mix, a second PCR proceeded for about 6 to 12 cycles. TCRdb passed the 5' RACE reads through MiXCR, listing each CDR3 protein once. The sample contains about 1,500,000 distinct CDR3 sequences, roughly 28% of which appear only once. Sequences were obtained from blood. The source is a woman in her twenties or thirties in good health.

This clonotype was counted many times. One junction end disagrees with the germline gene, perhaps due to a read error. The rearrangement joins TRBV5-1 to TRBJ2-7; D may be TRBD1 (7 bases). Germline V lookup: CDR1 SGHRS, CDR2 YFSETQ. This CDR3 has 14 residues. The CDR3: CASSLEGAGSEQYF. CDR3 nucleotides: TGTGCCAGCAGCCTAGAGGGGGCGGGGAGCGAGCAGTACTTC. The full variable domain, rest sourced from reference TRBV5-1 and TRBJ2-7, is KAGVTQTPRYLIKTRGQQVTLSCSPISGHRSVSWYQQTPGQGLQFLFEYFSETQRNKGNFPGRFSGRQFSNSRSEMNVSTLELGDSALYLCASSLEGAGSEQYFGPGTRLTVT.

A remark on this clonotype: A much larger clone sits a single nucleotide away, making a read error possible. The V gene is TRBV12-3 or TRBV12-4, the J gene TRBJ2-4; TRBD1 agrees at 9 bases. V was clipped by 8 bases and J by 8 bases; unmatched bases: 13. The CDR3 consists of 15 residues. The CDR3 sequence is CASGAWGTGRDIQYF. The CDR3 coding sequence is TGTGCCAGCGGGGCCTGGGGGACAGGGCGGGACATTCAGTACTTC.

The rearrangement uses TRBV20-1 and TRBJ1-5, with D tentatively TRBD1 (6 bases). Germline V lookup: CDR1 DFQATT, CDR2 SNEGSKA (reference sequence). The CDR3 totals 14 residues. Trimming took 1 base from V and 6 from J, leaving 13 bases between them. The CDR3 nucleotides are TGCAGTGCTAGAGCGGGAGGGGGAAGTCAGCCCCAGCATTTT. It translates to CSARAGGGSQPQHF.

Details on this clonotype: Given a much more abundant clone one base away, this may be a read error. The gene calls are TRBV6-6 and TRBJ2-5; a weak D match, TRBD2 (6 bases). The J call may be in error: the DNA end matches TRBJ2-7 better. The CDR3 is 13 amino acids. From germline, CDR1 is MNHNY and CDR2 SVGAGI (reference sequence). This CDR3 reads CASREGERYEQYF. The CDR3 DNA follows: TGTGCCAGCAGGGAGGGAGAGCGATACGAGCAGTACTTC.

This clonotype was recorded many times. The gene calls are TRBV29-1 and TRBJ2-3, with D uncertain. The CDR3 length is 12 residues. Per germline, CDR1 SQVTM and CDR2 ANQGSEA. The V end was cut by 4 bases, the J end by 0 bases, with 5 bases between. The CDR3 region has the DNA TGCAGCGTTGGGCGTAGCACAGATACGCAGTATTTT. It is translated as CSVGRSTDTQYF.

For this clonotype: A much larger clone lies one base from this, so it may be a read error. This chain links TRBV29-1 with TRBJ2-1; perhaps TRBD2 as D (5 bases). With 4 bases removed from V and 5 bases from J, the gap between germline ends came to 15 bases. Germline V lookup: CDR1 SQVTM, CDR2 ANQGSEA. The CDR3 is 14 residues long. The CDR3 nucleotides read TGCAGCGTTGTCGAAGGACTCGTTAACAATGAGCAGTTCTTC. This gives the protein CSVVEGLVNNEQFF.

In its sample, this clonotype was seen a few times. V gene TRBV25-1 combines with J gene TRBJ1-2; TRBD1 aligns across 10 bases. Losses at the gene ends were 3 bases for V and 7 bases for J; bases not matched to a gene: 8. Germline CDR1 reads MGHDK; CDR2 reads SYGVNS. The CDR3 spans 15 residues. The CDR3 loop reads CASSDPGTGDRGYTF. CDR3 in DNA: TGTGCCAGCAGTGATCCCGGGACAGGGGATCGTGGCTACACCTTC.

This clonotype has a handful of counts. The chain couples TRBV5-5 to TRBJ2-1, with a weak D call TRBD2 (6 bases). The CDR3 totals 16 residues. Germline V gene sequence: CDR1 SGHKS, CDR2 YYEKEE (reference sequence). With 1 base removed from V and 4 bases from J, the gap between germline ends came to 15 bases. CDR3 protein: CASSLLGRGGYNEQFF. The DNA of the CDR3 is TGTGCCAGCAGCTTGTTAGGTCGGGGAGGATACAATGAGCAGTTCTTC.

In nucleotides, the CDR3 is TGTGCCAGCCACAGGGTACGGGATTCGGGTACGCAGTATTTT. Its translation: CASHRVRDSGTQYF. This chain connects TRBV2 to TRBJ2-3; maybe TRBD1 (6 bases). CDR3 length: 14 residues. V was shortened by 8 bases and J by 8 bases, with 20 bases between the two germline ends. In germline, CDR1 is SNHLY, CDR2 FYNNEI.

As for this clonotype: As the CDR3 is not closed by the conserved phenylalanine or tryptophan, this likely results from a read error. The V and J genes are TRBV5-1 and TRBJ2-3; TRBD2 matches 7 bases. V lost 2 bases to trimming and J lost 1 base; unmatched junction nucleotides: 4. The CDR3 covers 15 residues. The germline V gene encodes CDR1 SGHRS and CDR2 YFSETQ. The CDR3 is CASSFQRGGTDTQYC. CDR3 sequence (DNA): TGCGCCAGCAGCTTTCAGCGGGGAGGCACAGATACGCAGTATTGT.